This TCR beta chain was captured in a study of regulatory T cells in long-lasting Graves disease. Study-level background: Graves' patients, diagnosed recently, had received antithyroid drugs under 3 months.

Stated time point: newly diagnosed GD, antithyroid drugs for less than 3 months. The authors made the TCR library using RNA they extracted from PBMCs. The authors built TCR beta libraries using iRepertoire HTBI primers and Arm-PCR of CDR3 regions. TCRdb ran MiXCR on the multiplex PCR reads and lists one entry per CDR3 protein. Counted here are hundreds of thousands of distinct CDR3 sequences, around 12% occurring once; the ten biggest clones make up roughly 8.9%. Study conclusions and caveats: New patients shared roughly 1,000 public clonotypes, fewer than the 2,500 to 3,500 shared by persistent patients.

Points on this clonotype: Its antigen is not identified.

This CDR3 has 18 amino acids. V shed 2 bases and J shed 1 base, with 17 bases lying between them. CDR1 is SGHDN, CDR2 FVKESK, per germline. The sample also formed part of further work on T cells in Graves' hyperthyroidism and ophthalmopathy. That work states: Clinical symptoms, serum thyroxine, TRAb, thyroid ultrasound and orbital computed tomography informed diagnoses. Ophthalmopathy, as predicted by the model, came a median about six months after the prediction.

Sequenced here: peripheral blood mononuclear cells (PBMCs), sampled at new diagnosis, from a patient treated with antithyroid drugs. The receptor was derived from a woman in her twenties or thirties with Graves disease. This chain links TRBV14 with TRBJ2-2, with D hard to call. The CDR3 nucleotides read TGTGCCAGCAGCCAACGCGACGGTTATAGAGGGAACACCGGGGAGCTGTTTTTT. The encoded protein is CASSQRDGYRGNTGELFF. Full variable domain (rest looked up from reference TRBV14 and TRBJ2-2): EAGVTQFPSHSVIEKGQTVTLRCDPISGHDNLYWYRRVMGKEIKFLLHFVKESKQDESGMPNNRFLAERTGGTYSTLKVQPAELEDSGVYFCASSQRDGYRGNTGELFFGEGSRLTVL.